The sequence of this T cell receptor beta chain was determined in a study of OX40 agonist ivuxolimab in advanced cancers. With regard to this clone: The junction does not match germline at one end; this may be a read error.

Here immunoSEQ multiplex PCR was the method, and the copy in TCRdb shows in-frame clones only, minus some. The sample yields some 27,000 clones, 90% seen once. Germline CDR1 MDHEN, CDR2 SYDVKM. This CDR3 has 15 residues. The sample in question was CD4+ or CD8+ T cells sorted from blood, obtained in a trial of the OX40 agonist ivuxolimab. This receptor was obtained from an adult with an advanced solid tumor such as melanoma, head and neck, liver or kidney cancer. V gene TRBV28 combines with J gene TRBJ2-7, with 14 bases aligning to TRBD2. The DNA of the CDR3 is TGTGCCAGCAGTTTATTGGTAGGGACTAGCGGGAGCTTGCACTTC. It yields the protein CASSLLVGTSGSLHF.